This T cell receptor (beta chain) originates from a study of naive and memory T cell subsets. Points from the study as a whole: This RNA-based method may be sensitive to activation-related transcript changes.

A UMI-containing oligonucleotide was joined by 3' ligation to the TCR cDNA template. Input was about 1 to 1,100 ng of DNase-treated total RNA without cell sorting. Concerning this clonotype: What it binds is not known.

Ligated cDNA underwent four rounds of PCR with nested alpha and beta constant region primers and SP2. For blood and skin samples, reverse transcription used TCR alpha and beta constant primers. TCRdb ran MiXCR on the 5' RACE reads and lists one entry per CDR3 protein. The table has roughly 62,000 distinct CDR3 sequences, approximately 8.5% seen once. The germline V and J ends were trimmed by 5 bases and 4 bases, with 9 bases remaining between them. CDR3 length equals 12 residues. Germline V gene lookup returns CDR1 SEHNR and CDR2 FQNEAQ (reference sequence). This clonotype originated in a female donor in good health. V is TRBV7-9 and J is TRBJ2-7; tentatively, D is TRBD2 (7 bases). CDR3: CASSRGGYEQYF. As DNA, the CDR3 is TGTGCCAGCAGCAGGGGGGGATACGAGCAGTACTTC. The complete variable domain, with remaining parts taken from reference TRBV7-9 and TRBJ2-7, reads DTGVSQNPRHKITKRGQNVTFRCDPISEHNRLYWYRQTLGQGPEFLTYFQNEAQLEKSRLLSDRFSAERPKGSFSTLEIQRTEQGDSAMYLCASSRGGYEQYFGPGTRLTVT.